This section outlines one T cell receptor beta chain sequence together with its context. As yet, its antigen is unknown. The data were taken from a study of cytomegalovirus exposure and HLA in healthy donors. Study-level findings and limits: Researchers catalogued under 200 TCR beta chains as cytomegalovirus-associated.

PCR was performed using 60 Vbeta and 13 Jbeta primers. Using immunoSEQ multiplex PCR, the repertoire was profiled, and TCRdb retains in-frame clones only, with some absent. The sample contains approximately 170,000 clones, over 60% of which appear only once. CDR3 length: 14 amino acids. The germline V gene has CDR1 MRHNA and CDR2 SNTAGT. Trimming removed 4 bases from V and 3 bases from J, with 9 bases in between. This rearrangement joins TRBV6-4 to TRBJ2-2, with a weak D call TRBD2 (5 bases). Sequenced input: PBMCs. This receptor was obtained from a woman in her fifties or sixties in good health and CMV-seronegative. The CDR3 loop reads CASSVGSDTGELFF. Here the CDR3 DNA reads TGTGCCAGCAGTGTTGGGAGTGACACCGGGGAGCTGTTTTTT.